Shown below are 30 T cell receptor beta chains from a single sample sequenced in a study of cytomegalovirus exposure and HLA in healthy donors. The PCR had 60 Vbeta and 13 Jbeta primers. Produced via immunoSEQ multiplex PCR; TCRdb's table is partial and in-frame only. This sample yields under 200,000 clones, of which less than 90% are seen a single time; around 0.98% belongs to the top ten. Sequencing was done on a sample of PBMCs. The receptors originated from a man aged 25 to 40 in good health and CMV-seronegative.

The rearrangement links TRBV5-1 to TRBJ2-5; D might be TRBD1 (5 bases). The CDR3 covers 15 residues. Trimming took off 7 bases at V and 1 base at J, with 17 bases between the two ends. Germline V CDR1 and CDR2: SGHRS, YFSETQ. The CDR3: CASGAALGVQETQYF. The CDR3 DNA is TGCGCCAGCGGGGCCGCGCTAGGTGTCCAAGAGACCCAGTACTTC.

This clone showed up just a few times. The gene calls are TRBV2 and TRBJ2-3; D is perhaps TRBD2 (6 bases). V lost 2 bases and J lost 5, with 14 bases in between. CDR3 size: 15 residues. In germline, CDR1 is SNHLY, CDR2 FYNNEI. CDR3 sequence reads: CASSEPGGGEDTQYF. The CDR3 region has the DNA TGTGCCAGCAGTGAACCTGGAGGAGGGGAAGATACGCAGTATTTT. The full variable domain, completed using reference TRBV2 and TRBJ2-3, is EPEVTQTPSHQVTQMGQEVILRCVPISNHLYFYWYRQILGQKVEFLVSFYNNEISEKSEIFDDQFSVERPDGSNFTLKIRSTKLEDSAMYFCASSEPGGGEDTQYFGPGTRLTVL.

This clone was detected only once. The gene calls are TRBV6-1 and TRBJ2-5, with 11 bases that match TRBD2. After removal of 7 bases from V and 2 bases from J, the junction contained 6 bases not matched to a gene. The CDR3 runs to 15 residues. Germline V gives CDR1 MNHNS, CDR2 SASEGT. CDR3 region: CASKILAGVQETQYF. The CDR3, as DNA: TGTGCCAGCAAAATACTAGCGGGGGTTCAAGAGACCCAGTACTTC.

This clone was counted a few times. The chain employs TRBV27 and TRBJ2-3; 10 bases match TRBD2. Germline V gene sequence: CDR1 MNHEY, CDR2 SMNVEV (reference sequence). V gave up 2 bases and J gave up 3 bases; unmatched junction bases: 2. The CDR3 is 15 residues long. This CDR3 is CASSLIAGGTDTQYF. Here the CDR3 DNA reads TGTGCCAGCAGTTTAATAGCGGGAGGTACAGATACGCAGTATTTT.

This chain links TRBV5-1 with TRBJ2-4; the D gene is possibly TRBD2 (6 bases). V was clipped by 4 bases and J by 2 bases, with 22 bases between them. Germline CDR1 SGHRS, CDR2 YFSETQ. This CDR3 has 18 amino acids. The CDR3 DNA sequence: TGCGCCAGCAGCCCCTTAGCGGTCCGACCCTGGACCAAAAACATTCAGTACTTC. Its translation is CASSPLAVRPWTKNIQYF. The full variable domain, completed using reference TRBV5-1 and TRBJ2-4, is KAGVTQTPRYLIKTRGQQVTLSCSPISGHRSVSWYQQTPGQGLQFLFEYFSETQRNKGNFPGRFSGRQFSNSRSEMNVSTLELGDSALYLCASSPLAVRPWTKNIQYFGAGTRLSVL.

V is TRBV18 and J is TRBJ1-6; 9 nucleotides align to TRBD1. Per germline, CDR1 KGHSH and CDR2 LQKENI. The CDR3 extends over 17 amino acids. With 3 bases clipped from V and 4 bases from J, the junction kept 7 bases outside the gene matches. The CDR3, as DNA: TGTGCCAGCTCACCCGACCAGGACAGGGGATATAATTCACCCCTCCACTTT. Its translation is CASSPDQDRGYNSPLHF.

This chain connects TRBV9 to TRBJ1-2; D is ambiguous. The germline V gene encodes CDR1 SGDLS and CDR2 YYNGEE. The germline V and J ends were trimmed by 6 bases and 1 base, with 16 bases remaining between them. The CDR3 contains 15 residues. The CDR3 protein is CASTGSGGVNYGYTF. The CDR3, as DNA: TGTGCCAGCACTGGTAGCGGCGGCGTTAACTATGGCTACACCTTC.

This CDR3 is CATSPDRSNQPQHF. For the CDR3, the DNA is TGTGCCACCAGCCCTGACAGGAGCAATCAGCCCCAGCATTTT. This chain uses TRBV15 with TRBJ1-5; D perhaps matches TRBD1 (6 bases). V lost 5 bases to trimming and J lost 1 base, with 9 bases between them. Germline V gene sequence: CDR1 LNHNV, CDR2 YYDKDF (reference sequence). The CDR3 sequence is 14 residues long.

The V gene is TRBV29-1, the J gene TRBJ1-2; D gene ambiguous. The length of the CDR3 is 16 residues. Between the trimmed V and J ends, which lost 8 bases and 2 bases, there was a span of 24 bases. CDR1 SQVTM and CDR2 ANQGSEA come from the germline V gene. The CDR3 here is CSPVRRSGSRNYGYTF. The CDR3, as DNA: TGCAGCCCTGTTAGGCGGTCGGGGAGCAGGAACTATGGCTACACCTTC.

J is TRBJ2-3 and V is TRBV5-4, with TRBD2 matching over 8 bases. V lost 4 bases and J lost 2; bases outside the gene matches: 9. CDR3 length equals 16 residues. Germline assignment: CDR1 SGHNT and CDR2 YYREEE (reference sequence). The CDR3 loop reads CASSTLPAGDTDTQYF. In DNA form, the CDR3 reads TGTGCCAGCAGCACCCTCCCAGCGGGGGACACAGATACGCAGTATTTT.

The chain uses TRBV5-8 and TRBJ1-5; D unresolved. The V end lost 4 bases, the J end lost 2 bases, and 13 bases lay between the germline ends. Germline CDR1 is SGHTS and CDR2 is YDEGEE. The CDR3 is 15 amino acids. The CDR3 protein is CASSPGLGRNQPQHF. The DNA of the CDR3 is TGTGCCAGCAGCCCGGGGTTGGGCCGCAATCAGCCCCAGCATTTT.

The chain combines TRBV15 with TRBJ2-7; D is possibly TRBD2 (6 bases). Germline-derived CDR1 and CDR2 are LNHNV and YYDKDF (reference sequence). The germline V and J ends were trimmed by 0 bases and 4 bases, with 16 bases remaining between them. There are 16 residues in the CDR3. The DNA of the CDR3 is TGTGCCACCAGCAGAGATCCGACACAGGCGGGATACGAGCAGTACTTC. As protein: CATSRDPTQAGYEQYF. The variable domain in full, with the rest retrieved from reference TRBV15 and TRBJ2-7, is DAMVIQNPRYQVTQFGKPVTLSCSQTLNHNVMYWYQQKSSQAPKLLFHYYDKDFNNEADTPDNFQSRRPNTSFCFLDIRSPGLGDTAMYLCATSRDPTQAGYEQYFGPGTRLTVT.

The chain employs TRBV7-2 and TRBJ2-7, with 7 bases matching TRBD2. V trimming: 5 bases; J trimming: 0 bases; junction bases outside the gene matches: 13. The germline V gene has CDR1 SGHTA and CDR2 FQGNSA. The CDR3 contains 17 residues. The CDR3 sequence is CASSPRFPGGSSYEQYF. The CDR3 coding sequence is TGTGCCAGCAGCCCACGGTTTCCTGGCGGGAGCTCCTACGAGCAGTACTTC.

The chain uses TRBV5-4 and TRBJ2-5, with 14 positions matching TRBD2. The end of the DNA aligns better with TRBJ2-7, so the J call may be wrong. Germline loops: CDR1 SGHNT, CDR2 YYREEE (reference sequence). CDR3 size: 17 residues. This CDR3 is CASSSGGLAGGSYEQYF. CDR3 nucleotides: TGTGCCAGCAGCAGTGGCGGACTAGCGGGGGGCTCCTACGAGCAGTACTTC.

Here the CDR3 DNA reads TGTGCCAGCAGCTTAGGGGTTAGCGGGACTGGGGCCAACGTCCTGACTTTC. This codes for CASSLGVSGTGANVLTF. The chain joins TRBV11-3 to TRBJ2-6, with 8 bases identical to TRBD2. J lost 2 bases, V lost 1 base, and 4 bases had no gene match. Germline V gene sequence: CDR1 SGHNT, CDR2 YENEEA. The CDR3 length is 17 residues.

This clone was found a few times. V and J are TRBV28 and TRBJ1-1, with TRBD1 identical over 9 bases. The CDR3 totals 18 residues. With V trimmed by 3 bases and J by 0 bases, 11 bases remained unmatched. Germline CDR1 reads MDHEN; CDR2 reads SYDVKM. CDR3 sequence (DNA): TGTGCCAGCAGTTTTGGGACAGGGAGGTTGGCGCTGAACACTGAAGCTTTCTTT. Translation: CASSFGTGRLALNTEAFF.

The chain carries TRBV6-6 and TRBJ2-7; 9 nucleotides line up with TRBD1. This CDR3 has 13 residues. With V trimmed by 5 bases and J by 2 bases, 1 base remained unmatched. Looked up from germline, CDR1 is MNHNY and CDR2 is SVGAGI (reference sequence). The CDR3 DNA reads as TGTGCCAGCAGTCGGGACAGGGCCTACGAGCAGTACTTC. Translation: CASSRDRAYEQYF.

The chain joins TRBV28 to TRBJ1-5; TRBD1 matches at 7 bases. The CDR3 is made up of 17 amino acids. Germline CDR1 MDHEN, CDR2 SYDVKM. With V trimmed by 5 bases and J by 0 bases, 10 bases remained unmatched. CDR3 residues: CASSPGQWGNSNQPQHF. Written as DNA, the CDR3 is TGTGCCAGCAGTCCGGGACAGTGGGGCAATAGCAATCAGCCCCAGCATTTT.

The chain is built from TRBV28 and TRBJ1-2; 8 bases match TRBD1. This CDR3 region has 12 residues. V trimming: 6 bases; J trimming: 8 bases; junction bases outside the gene matches: 5. Per the germline V gene, CDR1 is MDHEN and CDR2 is SYDVKM. In DNA form, the CDR3 reads TGTGCCAGCAGAACGGGACAGGTGGGCTACACCTTC. The encoded protein is CASRTGQVGYTF.

Here the CDR3 reads CASSLTGGEETQYF. The CDR3 DNA follows: TGCGCCAGCAGCCTGACAGGGGGGGAAGAGACCCAGTACTTC. This rearrangement joins TRBV4-3 to TRBJ2-5; 9 positions agree with TRBD1. Germline V gene data show CDR1 as LGHNA and CDR2 as YSLEER. V gave up 4 bases and J gave up 3 bases; unmatched junction bases: 3. This CDR3 is built from 14 residues.

The chain is built from TRBV7-9 and TRBJ2-5; TRBD2 might be the D (7 bases). The last part of the DNA fits TRBJ2-7 better; the J call may be wrong. The CDR3 spans 15 residues. Germline V gene sequence: CDR1 SEHNR, CDR2 FQNEAQ (reference sequence). For the CDR3, the DNA is TGTGCCAGCAGCTATAGGCCGGGGGGCTCGGACGAGCAGTACTTC. Amino acid sequence: CASSYRPGGSDEQYF.

This CDR3 is CALIKSTDRGVSYEQYF. In DNA form, the CDR3 reads TGTGCCCTAATTAAAAGTACGGACAGGGGGGTCTCCTACGAGCAGTACTTC. The rearrangement links TRBV30 to TRBJ2-7; 10 bases are a match to TRBD1. Per the germline V gene, CDR1 is GTSNPN and CDR2 is SVGIG (reference sequence). V gave up 8 bases and J gave up 0 bases; unmatched junction bases: 16. The CDR3 is 17 amino acids.

This chain connects TRBV7-8 to TRBJ2-2, with D perhaps TRBD2 (6 bases). The CDR3 sequence is 16 residues long. The V gene's germline CDR1 is SGHVS and CDR2 FQNEAQ. The V gene lost 5 bases and the J gene lost 4 bases, with 17 bases spanning the gap. CDR3 coding DNA: TGTGCCAGCAGCGAGGGACTCCGAGGAGGCACCGGGGAGCTGTTTTTT. Amino acid sequence: CASSEGLRGGTGELFF.

The rearrangement uses TRBV5-8 and TRBJ2-1, with a weak D call TRBD2 (5 bases). The germline CDR1 and CDR2 sequences are SGHTS and YDEGEE. CDR3 length: 12 amino acids. Deletions cut 1 base from V and 14 bases from J, with 13 bases between. CDR3 bases: TGTGCCAGCAGCTTGTTTCTGTCCGGGAAGTTCTTC. This translates into CASSLFLSGKFF.

The chain recombines TRBV15 with TRBJ2-1; D is unclear. The CDR3 contains 12 residues. Germline-derived CDR1 and CDR2 are LNHNV and YYDKDF (reference sequence). The germline V and J ends were trimmed by 4 bases and 4 bases, with 5 bases remaining between them. DNA for the CDR3: TGTGCCACCAGCAACGGGTACAATGAGCAGTTCTTC. Translation gives CATSNGYNEQFF. Combining the CDR3 with reference TRBV15 and TRBJ2-1 gives the whole variable domain DAMVIQNPRYQVTQFGKPVTLSCSQTLNHNVMYWYQQKSSQAPKLLFHYYDKDFNNEADTPDNFQSRRPNTSFCFLDIRSPGLGDTAMYLCATSNGYNEQFFGPGTRLTVL.

The count of this clone is one. The gene calls are TRBV5-3 and TRBJ1-6, with 7 bases matching TRBD1. TRBV5-3 is an open reading frame whose function is uncertain. The V and J ends lost 4 bases and 3 bases, in that order; junction bases with no gene match: 7. The CDR3 is 16 residues long. CDR3 protein: CARSPPGQHYNSPLHF. In DNA form, the CDR3 reads TGTGCCAGAAGCCCCCCGGGACAGCACTATAATTCACCCCTCCACTTT.

The chain combines TRBV6-5 with TRBJ1-1; 9 bases are shared with TRBD1. The CDR3 spans 13 residues. Trimming at V came to 8 bases and at J to 7 bases, leaving 8 bases not matched to a gene. Per germline, CDR1 MNHEY and CDR2 SVGAGI. Here the CDR3 reads CASGYRGRIEAFF. CDR3 DNA: TGTGCCAGCGGGTACAGGGGGCGCATTGAAGCTTTCTTT.

The chain combines TRBV6-5 with TRBJ1-1, with D perhaps matching TRBD1 (5 bases). The CDR3 has 13 residues. CDR1 and CDR2 from the germline V gene are MNHEY and SVGAGI. V lost 2 bases and J lost 4, with 8 bases in between. The chain's CDR3 is CASSYGQGTEAFF. In DNA, the CDR3 is TGTGCCAGCAGTTACGGTCAGGGCACTGAAGCTTTCTTT.

J is TRBJ2-2 and V is TRBV2; 10 nucleotides align to TRBD2. Germline V gene data show CDR1 as SNHLY and CDR2 as FYNNEI. The trim removed 3 bases at V and 2 bases at J, leaving 3 bases unmatched. The CDR3 is 16 residues long. CDR3 coding DNA: TGTGCCAGCAGTGAGGCTAGCGGGAGTAACACCGGGGAGCTGTTTTTT. Translating it yields CASSEASGSNTGELFF.

The chain links TRBV19 to TRBJ1-3; D not resolved. The V end lost 7 bases, the J end lost 0 bases, and 10 bases lay between the germline ends. The CDR3 loop spans 14 amino acids. Germline CDR1 is LNHDA and CDR2 is SQIVND (reference sequence). As DNA, the CDR3 is TGTGCCAGTACCCTTTCCCGCTCTGGAAACACCATATATTTT. Translated: CASTLSRSGNTIYF.